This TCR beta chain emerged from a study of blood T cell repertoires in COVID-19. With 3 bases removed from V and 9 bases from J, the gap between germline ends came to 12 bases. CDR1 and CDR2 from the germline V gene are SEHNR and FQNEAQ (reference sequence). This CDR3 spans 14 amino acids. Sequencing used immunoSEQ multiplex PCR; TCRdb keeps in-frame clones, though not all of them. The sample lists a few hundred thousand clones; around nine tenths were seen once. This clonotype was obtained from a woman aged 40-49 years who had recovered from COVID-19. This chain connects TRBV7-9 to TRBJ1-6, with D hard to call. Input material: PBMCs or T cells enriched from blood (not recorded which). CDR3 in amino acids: CASSFSPDGSPLHF. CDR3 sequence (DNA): TGTGCCAGCAGCTTTAGCCCGGATGGTTCACCCCTCCACTTT. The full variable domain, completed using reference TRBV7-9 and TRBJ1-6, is DTGVSQNPRHKITKRGQNVTFRCDPISEHNRLYWYRQTLGQGPEFLTYFQNEAQLEKSRLLSDRFSAERPKGSFSTLEIQRTEQGDSAMYLCASSFSPDGSPLHFGNGTRLTVT.